This T cell receptor beta chain stems from a study of T cells in Graves' hyperthyroidism and ophthalmopathy. Amplified regions were TCR beta CDR3 sequences from RNA transcripts. Researchers ran a first-round RT-PCR on the TCR CDR3 using the HTBI primer set. TCRdb used MiXCR to reprocess the multiplex PCR reads, holding one entry per CDR3 protein. The sample lists around 300,000 distinct CDR3 sequences, roughly 22% occurring once. CDR1 is MNHNS, CDR2 SASEGT, per germline. This CDR3 has 15 residues. The junction had 5 bases not matched to a gene; V was cut back by 5 bases and J by 1 base. The receptor comes from a young man with Graves' ophthalmopathy. This chain uses TRBV6-1 with TRBJ1-5, with TRBD1 matching 7 bases. Sequences were obtained from blood. The CDR3 region has the DNA TGTGCCAGCAGTCCGACAGGGAGCAGCAATCAGCCCCAGCATTTT. Translated: CASSPTGSSNQPQHF.